These T cell receptor beta chains were read from a single sample in a study of T-cell reconstitution after alpha-beta-depleted transplantation in children. From the PCR reads, TCRdb called clonotypes with MiXCR, one entry per CDR3 protein. Of hundreds of thousands of distinct CDR3 sequences in the sample, 16% were seen once. This specimen consisted of PBMCs, mostly from graft donor cells, obtained 360 days after TCRalphabeta/CD19-depleted stem cell transplant. The receptors originated from a male patient younger than 18 who had a stem cell transplant for acute lymphoblastic leukemia, so the T cells may come from the graft donor. Both conserved end residues are part of each CDR3. A D gene is named only where the DNA matches it firmly. Clone size appears in some rows only: once, few, many, or a class for an expanded clone.

v_gene: TRBV4-1; j_gene: TRBJ1-4; d_gene: .; abundance: .; len: 13; CDR3nt: TGCGCCAGCAGCCAAGATTACGAGGCCCTCTCGTTTTTT; CDR3aa: CASSQDYEALSFF
v_gene: TRBV10-3; j_gene: TRBJ2-1; d_gene: TRBD1; abundance: many; len: 16; CDR3nt: TGTGCCATCAGTGAGTCGGGACAGGGCGAGGGTAATGAGCAGTTCTTC; CDR3aa: CAISESGQGEGNEQFF
v_gene: TRBV20-1; j_gene: TRBJ2-1; d_gene: TRBD2; abundance: many; len: 14; CDR3nt: TGCAGTGCTAGTCCCAGCGGGAGAGCTGCTGAGCAGTTCTTC; CDR3aa: CSASPSGRAAEQFF
v_gene: TRBV9; j_gene: TRBJ2-7; d_gene: .; abundance: many; len: 16; CDR3nt: TGTGCCAGCAGCGTAGGCCCCGGACGTCCCATCTACGAGCAGTACTTC; CDR3aa: CASSVGPGRPIYEQYF
v_gene: TRBV9; j_gene: TRBJ1-2; d_gene: .; abundance: many; len: 13; CDR3nt: TGTGCCAGCAGCTCCCCTCCCTACTATGGCTACACCTTC; CDR3aa: CASSSPPYYGYTF
v_gene: TRBV20-1; j_gene: TRBJ2-7; d_gene: TRBD2; abundance: few; len: 16; CDR3nt: TGCAGTGCTAGAGCCCTTCGGACTAGCGGGCCCTACGAGCAGTACTTC; CDR3aa: CSARALRTSGPYEQYF
v_gene: TRBV6-4; j_gene: TRBJ2-1; d_gene: .; abundance: many; len: 13; CDR3nt: TGTGCCAGCAGCCTGGAGGGGCATAATGAGCAGTTCTTC; CDR3aa: CASSLEGHNEQFF
v_gene: TRBV3-1; j_gene: TRBJ2-7; d_gene: TRBD2; abundance: many; len: 16; CDR3nt: TGTGCCAGCAGCCAAGGGACTAGCGGGATGTCCTACGAGCAGTACTTC; CDR3aa: CASSQGTSGMSYEQYF
v_gene: TRBV12-3/TRBV12-4; j_gene: TRBJ2-1; d_gene: .; abundance: .; len: 14; CDR3nt: TGTGCCAGCAGTTTAAGCAGTGTGTACAATGAGCAGTTCTTC; CDR3aa: CASSLSSVYNEQFF
v_gene: TRBV7-3; j_gene: TRBJ2-1; d_gene: .; abundance: many; len: 12; CDR3nt: TGTGCCAGCAGCTTAATTGGCACAGGGCAGTTCTTC; CDR3aa: CASSLIGTGQFF
v_gene: TRBV2; j_gene: TRBJ2-1; d_gene: TRBD2; abundance: few; len: 18; CDR3nt: TGTGCCAACGCCCCACGACATAGCGGGAGGGCCGTAGCCAATGAGCAGTTCTTC; CDR3aa: CANAPRHSGRAVANEQFF
v_gene: TRBV20-1; j_gene: TRBJ2-5; d_gene: .; abundance: .; len: 12; CDR3nt: TGCAGTGCTAAGGGGCGACAAGAGACCCAGTACTTC; CDR3aa: CSAKGRQETQYF
v_gene: TRBV7-9; j_gene: TRBJ1-2; d_gene: .; abundance: many; len: 15; CDR3nt: TGTGCCAGCAGCCCTAAGGCGTGGGCGTACTATGGCTACACCTTC; CDR3aa: CASSPKAWAYYGYTF
v_gene: TRBV7-9; j_gene: TRBJ2-7; d_gene: TRBD2; abundance: .; len: 15; CDR3nt: TGTGCCAGCAGCTTAGCTGGCGGGAGGCCCTACGAGCAGTACTTC; CDR3aa: CASSLAGGRPYEQYF
v_gene: TRBV20-1; j_gene: TRBJ2-3; d_gene: .; abundance: few; len: 15; CDR3nt: TGCAGTGCTAGAGTGGCGTTCTACAGCACAGATACGCAGTATTTT; CDR3aa: CSARVAFYSTDTQYF
v_gene: TRBV7-9; j_gene: TRBJ2-7; d_gene: .; abundance: .; len: 13; CDR3nt: TGTGCCAGCAGCTTAAACAGCTTCTACGAGCAGTACTTC; CDR3aa: CASSLNSFYEQYF
v_gene: TRBV20-1; j_gene: TRBJ2-5; d_gene: TRBD2; abundance: .; len: 16; CDR3nt: TGCAGTGCTAATCCGTTTGGGGGGAGGGCCCGGGAGACCCAGTACTTC; CDR3aa: CSANPFGGRARETQYF
v_gene: TRBV5-5; j_gene: TRBJ2-7; d_gene: TRBD2; abundance: .; len: 13; CDR3nt: TGTGCCAGCAGTAGCGGGGTGCTCTACGAGCAGTACTTC; CDR3aa: CASSSGVLYEQYF
v_gene: TRBV2; j_gene: TRBJ1-6; d_gene: .; abundance: many; len: 15; CDR3nt: TGTGCCAGCAGTGCCTCGGAGGCCTATAATTCACCCCTCCACTTT; CDR3aa: CASSASEAYNSPLHF
v_gene: TRBV7-9; j_gene: TRBJ2-1; d_gene: .; abundance: .; len: 17; CDR3nt: TGTGCCAGCAGCTTAGTCGTCGAAGCGCCGCCCTACAATGAGCAGTTCTTC; CDR3aa: CASSLVVEAPPYNEQFF
v_gene: TRBV27; j_gene: TRBJ2-1; d_gene: TRBD2; abundance: .; len: 17; CDR3nt: TGTGCCAGCAGTACGAGGACTAGCGGAAGCTCCTACAATGAGCAGTTCTTC; CDR3aa: CASSTRTSGSSYNEQFF
v_gene: TRBV11-1; j_gene: TRBJ2-1; d_gene: TRBD2; abundance: few; len: 18; CDR3nt: TGTGCCAGCAGCCTGAGCGGTGGGTCTAGCGGGAGAACTGATGAGCAGTTCTTC; CDR3aa: CASSLSGGSSGRTDEQFF
v_gene: TRBV3-1; j_gene: TRBJ2-7; d_gene: .; abundance: .; len: 15; CDR3nt: TGTGCCAGCAGCCAAGAATACGGGTCCCACTACGAGCAGTACTTC; CDR3aa: CASSQEYGSHYEQYF
v_gene: TRBV20-1; j_gene: TRBJ1-5; d_gene: .; abundance: .; len: 13; CDR3nt: TGCAGTGCTAGAGAGGCAGGCAATCAGCCCCAGCATTTT; CDR3aa: CSAREAGNQPQHF
v_gene: TRBV7-6; j_gene: TRBJ2-7; d_gene: .; abundance: few; len: 13; CDR3nt: TGTGCCAGCAGTTCTTCTTTCGGTAGGGAGCAGTACTTC; CDR3aa: CASSSSFGREQYF
v_gene: TRBV20-1; j_gene: TRBJ2-7; d_gene: TRBD1; abundance: few; len: 12; CDR3nt: TGCAGTGCTGGACAGGCAACCTACGAGCAGTACTTC; CDR3aa: CSAGQATYEQYF
v_gene: TRBV7-2; j_gene: TRBJ2-7; d_gene: TRBD1; abundance: .; len: 14; CDR3nt: TGTGCCAGCAGCTTACATGGACAGGGAGCCGAGCAGTACTTC; CDR3aa: CASSLHGQGAEQYF
v_gene: TRBV30; j_gene: TRBJ2-7; d_gene: TRBD1; abundance: few; len: 14; CDR3nt: TGTGCCTGGAGGGCGGGACAGGTTGGCTACGAGCAGTACTTC; CDR3aa: CAWRAGQVGYEQYF
v_gene: TRBV4-1; j_gene: TRBJ1-6; d_gene: .; abundance: few; len: 18; CDR3nt: TGCGCCAGCAGCCAAGAGTGGGGAGTGAGCTCCTATAATTCACCCCTCCACTTT; CDR3aa: CASSQEWGVSSYNSPLHF
v_gene: TRBV7-3; j_gene: TRBJ2-5; d_gene: TRBD2; abundance: few; len: 15; CDR3nt: TGTGCCAGCAGCCAGACTAGCGGGAAGGGGGAGACCCAGTACTTC; CDR3aa: CASSQTSGKGETQYF
v_gene: TRBV5-1; j_gene: TRBJ2-1; d_gene: TRBD1; abundance: .; len: 15; CDR3nt: TGCGCCAGCAGCTTCTGGGACAGGGTCTACAATGAGCAGTTCTTC; CDR3aa: CASSFWDRVYNEQFF
v_gene: TRBV3-1; j_gene: TRBJ2-1; d_gene: .; abundance: few; len: 14; CDR3nt: TGTGCCAGCAGCCATGGGGTCCGGCGTACTGAGCAGTTCTTC; CDR3aa: CASSHGVRRTEQFF
v_gene: TRBV27; j_gene: TRBJ2-7; d_gene: .; abundance: .; len: 15; CDR3nt: TGTGCCAGCAGTATCGGGGCAGGGAGCTCCTACGAGCAGTACTTC; CDR3aa: CASSIGAGSSYEQYF
v_gene: TRBV9; j_gene: TRBJ1-1; d_gene: .; abundance: many; len: 13; CDR3nt: TGTGCCAGCAGCGTAACCGCGAACACTGAAGCTTTCTTT; CDR3aa: CASSVTANTEAFF
v_gene: TRBV12-3/TRBV12-4; j_gene: TRBJ2-1; d_gene: TRBD2; abundance: .; len: 15; CDR3nt: TGTGCCAGCAGCTTGCGAACTAGCGGGAGCAATGAGCAGTTCTTC; CDR3aa: CASSLRTSGSNEQFF
v_gene: TRBV4-1; j_gene: TRBJ2-1; d_gene: .; abundance: .; len: 14; CDR3nt: TGCGCCAGCAGCCGACCATACGTAGGAAATGAGCAGTTCTTC; CDR3aa: CASSRPYVGNEQFF
v_gene: TRBV12-3/TRBV12-4; j_gene: TRBJ2-4; d_gene: .; abundance: few; len: 15; CDR3nt: TGTGCCAGCAGTTTCCCAGGGGGAGGCAAAAACATTCAGTACTTC; CDR3aa: CASSFPGGGKNIQYF
v_gene: TRBV7-2; j_gene: TRBJ2-3; d_gene: .; abundance: few; len: 16; CDR3nt: TGTGCCAGCAGCTTAGGGTCTGGGGTTAGGACAGATACGCAGTATTTT; CDR3aa: CASSLGSGVRTDTQYF
v_gene: TRBV4-1; j_gene: TRBJ2-4; d_gene: .; abundance: few; len: 14; CDR3nt: TGCGCCAGCAGCCTCTGGACTGCGAAAAACATTCAGTACTTC; CDR3aa: CASSLWTAKNIQYF